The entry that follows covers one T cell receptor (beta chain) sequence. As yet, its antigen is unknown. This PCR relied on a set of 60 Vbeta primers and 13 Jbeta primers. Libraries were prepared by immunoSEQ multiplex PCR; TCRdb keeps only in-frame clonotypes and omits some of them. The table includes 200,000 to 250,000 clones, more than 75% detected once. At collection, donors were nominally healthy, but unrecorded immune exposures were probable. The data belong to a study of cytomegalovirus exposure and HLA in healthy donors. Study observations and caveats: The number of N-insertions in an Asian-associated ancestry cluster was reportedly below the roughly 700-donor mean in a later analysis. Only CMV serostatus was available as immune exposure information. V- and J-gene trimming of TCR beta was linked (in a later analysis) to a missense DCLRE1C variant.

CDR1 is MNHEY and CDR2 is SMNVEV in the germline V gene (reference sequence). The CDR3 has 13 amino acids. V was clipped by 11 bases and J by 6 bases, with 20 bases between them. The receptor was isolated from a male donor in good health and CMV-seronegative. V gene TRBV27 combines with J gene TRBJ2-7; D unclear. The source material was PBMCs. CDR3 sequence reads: CAAAPAAGGEQYF. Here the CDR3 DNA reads TGTGCCGCGGCACCTGCTGCCGGCGGCGAGCAGTACTTC.